The next 10 T cell receptor beta chains were all read from a single sample in a study of blood T cell repertoires in COVID-19. The data were produced by immunoSEQ multiplex PCR, yet TCRdb's version contains in-frame clones alone and is incomplete. The data contain roughly 360,000 clones, more than 65% of them singletons. Sequenced: peripheral blood. Source of these receptors: a human donor with acute or convalescent COVID-19. The donor label of this sample is uncertain.

The rearrangement links TRBV5-5 to TRBJ1-6, with D perhaps TRBD1 (6 bases). Trimming took off 3 bases at V and 5 bases at J, with 12 bases between the two ends. CDR1 and CDR2 from the germline V gene are SGHKS and YYEKEE (reference sequence). This CDR3 contains 15 residues. The CDR3 reads CASSYSRDNNSPLHF. The CDR3 coding sequence is TGTGCCAGCAGCTACTCCCGGGACAATAATTCACCCCTCCACTTT. Variable domain in full (rest from reference TRBV5-5 and TRBJ1-6): DAGVTQSPTHLIKTRGQQVTLRCSPISGHKSVSWYQQVLGQGPQFIFQYYEKEERGRGNFPDRFSARQFPNYSSELNVNALLLGDSALYLCASSYSRDNNSPLHFGNGTRLTVT.

The chain combines TRBV5-1 with TRBJ2-7; 8 bases map to TRBD1. This CDR3 has 13 residues. CDR1 and CDR2 from the germline V gene are SGHRS and YFSETQ. The V and J ends lost 4 bases and 6 bases, in that order; junction bases with no gene match: 6. Written as DNA, the CDR3 is TGCGCCAGCAGCCGGACAGGGTTCGGCGAGCAGTACTTC. Translation: CASSRTGFGEQYF.

This chain joins TRBV2 and TRBJ1-1; D is unresolved. Germline loops: CDR1 SNHLY, CDR2 FYNNEI. CDR3 length: 14 amino acids. Between the trimmed V and J ends, which lost 4 bases and 2 bases, there was a span of 11 bases. The CDR3 sequence: CASSGRSFNTEAFF. The CDR3, as DNA: TGTGCCAGCAGTGGGAGGTCCTTTAACACTGAAGCTTTCTTT.

The V gene is TRBV19, the J gene TRBJ1-5; 7 bases map to TRBD1. CDR1 is LNHDA and CDR2 is SQIVND in the germline V gene (reference sequence). V was clipped by 5 bases and J by 5 bases; unmatched bases: 15. The CDR3 has 17 amino acids. The CDR3 DNA is TGTGCCAGTAGTCCTCGACAGGGATCGGTTGGACATCAGCCCCAGCATTTT. This encodes CASSPRQGSVGHQPQHF.

This clone was counted a few times. The rearrangement uses TRBV12-3 or TRBV12-4 and TRBJ2-7; 7 bases line up with TRBD1. V lost 5 bases and J lost 4; bases outside the gene matches: 2. CDR3 length: 12 amino acids. CDR3 amino acids: CASSKQGYEQYF. The CDR3 region has the DNA TGTGCCAGCAGTAAACAGGGGTACGAGCAGTACTTC.

This chain joins TRBV18 and TRBJ1-6; maybe TRBD1 (6 bases). The CDR3 has 16 amino acids. Germline V gene lookup returns CDR1 KGHSH and CDR2 LQKENI. V was trimmed by 3 bases and J by 8 bases, leaving 17 bases between them. The CDR3 reads CASSPQASSGDSPLHF. DNA for the CDR3: TGTGCCAGCTCACCCCAGGCCAGTTCAGGGGATTCACCCCTCCACTTT.

The chain recombines TRBV6-2 or TRBV6-3 with TRBJ2-1; 14 nucleotides match TRBD2. This CDR3 region has 15 residues. The junction had 0 bases not matched to a gene; V was cut back by 2 bases and J by 6 bases. CDR1 and CDR2 (germline): MNHEY, SVGEGT. The CDR3 here is CASSYGTSGSNEQFF. DNA for the CDR3: TGTGCCAGCAGTTACGGGACTAGCGGGAGCAATGAGCAGTTCTTC.

The chain couples TRBV4-1 to TRBJ1-6, with unresolved D. Trimming pared 0 bases from V and 1 base from J, leaving 10 bases between. The CDR3 is made up of 17 amino acids. Germline V lookup: CDR1 MGHRA, CDR2 YSYEKL. The CDR3 reads CASSQDVEFSYNSPLHF. As DNA, the CDR3 is TGCGCCAGCAGCCAAGATGTAGAGTTTTCCTATAATTCACCCCTCCACTTT.

The chain has TRBV2 and TRBJ1-2, with D possibly being TRBD1 (5 bases). V shed 7 bases and J shed 3 bases, with 9 bases lying between them. This CDR3 has 12 residues. Germline V lookup: CDR1 SNHLY, CDR2 FYNNEI. The chain's CDR3 is CASTQGHYGYTF. In DNA form, the CDR3 reads TGTGCCAGCACTCAGGGCCACTATGGCTACACCTTC.

This clone showed up just once. The chain has TRBV28 and TRBJ2-7, with TRBD2 identical over 11 bases. Germline V gene lookup returns CDR1 MDHEN and CDR2 SYDVKM. The V segment lost 8 bases and the J segment 4 bases; nucleotides outside the gene matches: 13. The CDR3 runs to 16 residues. CDR3 sequence (DNA): TGTGCCAGCTCCCCAGGGCGACTAGCGGGGCCTTACGAGCAGTACTTC. Protein product: CASSPGRLAGPYEQYF.